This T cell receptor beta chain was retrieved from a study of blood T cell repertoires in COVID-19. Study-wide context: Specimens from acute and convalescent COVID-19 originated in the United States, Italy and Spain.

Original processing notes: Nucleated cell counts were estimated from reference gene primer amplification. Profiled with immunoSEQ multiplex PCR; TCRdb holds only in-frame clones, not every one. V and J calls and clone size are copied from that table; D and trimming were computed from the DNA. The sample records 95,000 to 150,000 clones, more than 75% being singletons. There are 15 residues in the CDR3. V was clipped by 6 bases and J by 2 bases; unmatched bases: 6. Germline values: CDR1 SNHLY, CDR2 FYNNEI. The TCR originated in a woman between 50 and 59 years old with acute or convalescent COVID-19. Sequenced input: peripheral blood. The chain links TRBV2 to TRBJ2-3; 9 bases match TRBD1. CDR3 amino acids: CASRYRDRATDTQYF. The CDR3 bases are TGTGCCAGCAGATACCGGGACAGGGCCACAGATACGCAGTATTTT.